This T cell receptor (beta chain) stems from a study of CD8 T cells in Susac syndrome. V lost 1 base and J lost 6, with 4 bases in between. Germline V lookup: CDR1 SGHDN, CDR2 FVKESK. This CDR3 region has 11 residues. Of note for this clonotype: Its cognate antigen is unknown.

Random hexamers served to reverse transcribe about 0.45 to 1 ug RNA. Coverage of TCR beta CDR3 amplification by immunoSEQ multiplex PCR extended to 54 Vbeta and 13 Jbeta. TCRdb analysed the immunoSEQ multiplex PCR reads with MiXCR anew, one entry per CDR3 protein. Here the sample spans 70,000 or so distinct CDR3 sequences, roughly 94% being singletons. From blood CD8+ and CD4+ T cells, TCR beta sequences were generated. Matching for age and sex applied to the controls, who were healthy donors. Overall study results and limits: The study recognized that its TCR sequencing and HLA analysis covered a relatively small number of individuals.

Sequencing was performed on CD8+ T cells from PBMCs. The clonotype comes from a human donor in good health. The chain has TRBV14 and TRBJ2-7; D is unclear. This CDR3 is CASSQGSEQYF. The CDR3 nucleotides read TGTGCCAGCAGCCAAGGCTCCGAGCAGTACTTC.